The 26 T cell receptor beta chains below were found in one sample sequenced in a study of cytomegalovirus exposure and HLA in healthy donors. 13 Jbeta primers and 60 Vbeta primers were used for the PCR. The table came from immunoSEQ multiplex PCR; TCRdb's copy has only in-frame clones and leaves some out. The repertoire holds 250,000 or so clones, about 83% seen once, with 1.3% in the top ten. The sample was PBMCs. These receptors all stem from a human donor in good health.

The chain combines TRBV5-4 with TRBJ2-7; D gene uncertain. CDR1 is SGHNT, CDR2 YYREEE, per germline (reference sequence). The CDR3 covers 11 residues. Trimming removed 2 bases from V and 7 bases from J, with 7 bases in between. The CDR3 bases are TGTGCCAGCAGCTTTCAACGGGAGCAGTACTTC. Translating gives CASSFQREQYF.

This clone came up a few times. V usage is TRBV5-6 and J usage is TRBJ2-1; D is perhaps TRBD2 (6 bases). The CDR3 consists of 16 residues. CDR1 and CDR2 from the germline V gene are SGHDT and YYEEEE. V lost 0 bases, J lost 7 bases, and 17 bases lay in between. CDR3 amino acids: CASSLGLGVRANEQFF. The CDR3 nucleotides are TGTGCCAGCAGCTTGGGACTAGGCGTCAGGGCTAATGAGCAGTTCTTC.

The J gene is TRBJ2-5, the V gene TRBV6-5; TRBD2 is a possible D gene (6 bases). This CDR3 contains 15 residues. V lost 5 bases, J lost 5 bases, and 18 bases lay in between. Germline CDR1 reads MNHEY; CDR2 reads SVGAGI. CDR3 region: CASSPQGLPGETQYF. The CDR3 bases are TGTGCCAGCAGTCCCCAGGGACTCCCAGGGGAGACCCAGTACTTC.

This clone has only one observation. V usage is TRBV9 and J usage is TRBJ2-1, with 8 bases lining up with TRBD1. Germline-derived CDR1 and CDR2 are SGDLS and YYNGEE. With V trimmed by 1 base and J by 7 bases, 10 bases remained unmatched. This CDR3 spans 16 amino acids. The CDR3 region is CASSVSSGGARNEQFF. The CDR3, as DNA: TGTGCCAGCAGCGTATCTTCAGGGGGCGCGAGGAATGAGCAGTTCTTC.

The rearrangement uses TRBV20-1 and TRBJ1-1, with D hard to call. Deletions cut 5 bases from V and 11 bases from J, with 15 bases between. The CDR3 runs to 11 residues. CDR1 and CDR2 from the germline V gene are DFQATT and SNEGSKA (reference sequence). The CDR3 region has the DNA TGCAGTGCTTGGCACCGGAGAGTGGCTTTCTTT. Translated: CSAWHRRVAFF.

The chain employs TRBV19 and TRBJ2-2; D remains ambiguous. Germline values: CDR1 LNHDA, CDR2 SQIVND (reference sequence). CDR3 length: 14 residues. The V end lost 4 bases, the J end lost 2 bases, and 8 bases lay between the germline ends. The DNA for the CDR3 is TGTGCCAGTAGTACGAACAGCAACACCGGGGAGCTGTTTTTT. Residues: CASSTNSNTGELFF.

The V call is TRBV7-2, the J call TRBJ2-1; 10 positions agree with TRBD2. After removal of 0 bases from V and 9 bases from J, the junction contained 11 bases not matched to a gene. The CDR3 has 17 residues. Germline V CDR1 and CDR2: SGHTA, FQGNSA. CDR3 DNA: TGTGCCAGCAGCTTAGCTGGTCTAGCGGGAGTAAGGACTGAGCAGTTCTTC. Residues: CASSLAGLAGVRTEQFF.

CDR3 in amino acids: CSVTHGLNQPQHF. In nucleotides, the CDR3 is TGCAGCGTCACCCATGGCTTAAATCAGCCCCAGCATTTT. The V gene is TRBV29-1, the J gene TRBJ1-5; no reliable D call. CDR3 length: 13 residues. CDR1 is SQVTM, CDR2 ANQGSEA, per germline. V lost 6 bases, J lost 4 bases, and 13 bases lay in between.

This chain connects TRBV7-2 to TRBJ2-7; 12 bases fit TRBD2. This CDR3 region has 15 residues. The V segment lost 1 base and the J segment 3 bases; nucleotides outside the gene matches: 1. Germline V CDR1 and CDR2: SGHTA, FQGNSA. CDR3: CASSLVLAGGYEQYF. DNA for the CDR3: TGTGCCAGCAGCTTAGTACTAGCGGGAGGCTACGAGCAGTACTTC.

The rearrangement uses TRBV19 and TRBJ2-7; 11 bases map to TRBD2. The CDR3 is made up of 17 amino acids. With V trimmed by 0 bases and J by 4 bases, 8 bases remained unmatched. Germline CDR1 and CDR2: LNHDA and SQIVND (reference sequence). In DNA form, the CDR3 reads TGTGCCAGTAGTATAGATCACGGGACTAGCGGAGGATACGAGCAGTACTTC. It yields the protein CASSIDHGTSGGYEQYF.

V usage is TRBV5-5 and J usage is TRBJ2-1; 8 bases match TRBD1. This CDR3 contains 17 residues. CDR1 is SGHKS, CDR2 YYEKEE, per germline (reference sequence). The junction had 8 bases not matched to a gene; V was cut back by 3 bases and J by 0 bases. The CDR3 protein is CASSWTGPGSSYNEQFF. DNA of the CDR3: TGTGCCAGCAGCTGGACAGGGCCCGGGAGCTCCTACAATGAGCAGTTCTTC.

This clone was seen a handful of times. Written as DNA, the CDR3 is TGCGCCAGCAGCTTGGGACTAACTAATTCCCAAGAGACCCAGTACTTC. Its protein product is CASSLGLTNSQETQYF. The chain is built from TRBV5-1 and TRBJ2-5, with D tentatively TRBD2 (5 bases). Germline lookup yields CDR1 SGHRS and CDR2 YFSETQ. With 0 bases removed from V and 1 base from J, the gap between germline ends came to 13 bases. This CDR3 has 16 residues.

The CDR3 is CASSQDATGASSYNSPLHF. CDR3 coding DNA: TGTGCCAGCAGCCAAGATGCGACAGGGGCCAGCTCCTATAATTCACCCCTCCACTTT. This chain connects TRBV4-2 to TRBJ1-6, with TRBD1 matching over 8 bases. CDR3 size: 19 residues. J was trimmed by 0 bases and V by 0 bases; bases with no gene match: 7. The germline V gene encodes CDR1 LGHNA and CDR2 YNFKEQ.

This chain joins TRBV5-1 and TRBJ2-5, with TRBD2 matching over 12 bases. The CDR3 has 17 residues. After removal of 4 bases from V and 2 bases from J, the junction contained 9 bases not matched to a gene. Germline V gene data show CDR1 as SGHRS and CDR2 as YFSETQ. CDR3 nucleotide sequence: TGCGCCAGCAGCATTGTGGGGACTAGCGGGTTACAAGAGACCCAGTACTTC. This codes for CASSIVGTSGLQETQYF.

With respect to this clone: The sample contains more than one DNA sequence encoding this CDR3. The CDR3 is CASSPTGGNQPQHF. The CDR3, as DNA: TGTGCCAGCTCACCAACAGGGGGGAATCAGCCCCAGCATTTT. V is TRBV18 and J is TRBJ1-5, with TRBD1 matching over 8 bases. Looked up from germline, CDR1 is KGHSH and CDR2 is LQKENI. The CDR3 sequence is 14 residues long. V lost 2 bases, J lost 4 bases, and 1 base stayed unmatched.

This rearrangement joins TRBV7-3 to TRBJ2-1; the match to TRBD2 covers 10 bases. J was trimmed by 0 bases and V by 2 bases; bases with no gene match: 7. Germline-derived CDR1 and CDR2 are SGHTA and FQGTGA. The CDR3 is 18 residues long. The CDR3 sequence is CASSLLSRLAGSYNEQFF. Here the CDR3 DNA reads TGTGCCAGCAGCTTACTTTCGCGACTAGCGGGCTCCTACAATGAGCAGTTCTTC. Using reference TRBV7-3 and TRBJ2-1 for the parts outside the CDR3, the full variable domain is GAGVSQTPSNKVTEKGKYVELRCDPISGHTALYWYRQSLGQGPEFLIYFQGTGAADDSGLPNDRFFAVRPEGSVSTLKIQRTERGDSAVYLCASSLLSRLAGSYNEQFFGPGTRLTVL.

As regards this clone: A junction boundary mismatches the germline segment, possibly from a read error. The chain has TRBV7-7 and TRBJ2-5, with 8 bases aligning to TRBD2. This CDR3 comprises 16 residues. CDR1 SSHAT and CDR2 FNYEAQ come from the germline V gene (reference sequence). CDR3 residues: CASSLGGGQQGETQYF. CDR3 bases: TGTGCTAGCAGCTTAGGCGGGGGGCAGCAAGGGGAGACCCAGTACTTC.

This clone was seen more than once but under ten times. This chain joins TRBV4-1 and TRBJ2-2, with 14 bases identical to TRBD2. V dropped 3 bases and J dropped 5; count of bases not matched to a gene: 5. The CDR3 spans 17 residues. Per the germline V gene, CDR1 is MGHRA and CDR2 is YSYEKL. The DNA for the CDR3 is TGCGCCAGCAGCCAGCCTTGGACTAGCGGGAGGACCGGGGAGCTGTTTTTT. Amino acids: CASSQPWTSGRTGELFF.

This clone came up a few times. The chain is built from TRBV27 and TRBJ2-7; D may be TRBD2 (6 bases). CDR1 and CDR2 (germline): MNHEY, SMNVEV (reference sequence). The CDR3 is 15 amino acids. Trimming removed 2 bases at V and 0 bases at J, with 11 bases between. CDR3 DNA sequence: TGTGCCAGCAGTTTAGCGGAGGGTAGCTCCTACGAGCAGTACTTC. The encoded protein is CASSLAEGSSYEQYF.

The rearrangement uses TRBV9 and TRBJ2-3; D not resolved. Germline-derived CDR1 and CDR2 are SGDLS and YYNGEE. The CDR3 sequence is 13 residues long. Trimming removed 4 bases from V and 0 bases from J, with 6 bases in between. The CDR3 sequence is CASSSQSTDTQYF. In DNA, the CDR3 is TGTGCCAGCAGCTCACAGAGCACAGATACGCAGTATTTT.

The chain joins TRBV18 to TRBJ1-1; D perhaps matches TRBD1 (5 bases). Trimming stripped 5 bases from V and 0 bases from J, with 7 bases between. Germline V gene lookup returns CDR1 KGHSH and CDR2 LQKENI. The CDR3 extends over 13 amino acids. The CDR3 reads CASSAGLNTEAFF. The CDR3 DNA is TGTGCCAGCTCAGCAGGGTTGAACACTGAAGCTTTCTTT. The complete variable domain, with remaining parts taken from reference TRBV18 and TRBJ1-1, reads NAGVMQNPRHLVRRRGQEARLRCSPMKGHSHVYWYRQLPEEGLKFMVYLQKENIIDESGMPKERFSAEFPKEGPSILRIQQVVRGDSAAYFCASSAGLNTEAFFGQGTRLTVV.

This chain links TRBV19 with TRBJ1-3; possibly TRBD1 for D (5 bases). This CDR3 has 15 residues. The germline V gene has CDR1 LNHDA and CDR2 SQIVND (reference sequence). Trimming pared 7 bases from V and 4 bases from J, leaving 17 bases between. CDR3 DNA sequence: TGTGCCAGTACCGTTGGGGCAGTAGGCGGAAACACCATATATTTT. Its protein is CASTVGAVGGNTIYF.

The J gene is TRBJ2-3, the V gene TRBV13; the match to TRBD2 covers 9 bases. CDR1 PRHDT and CDR2 FYEKMQ come from the germline V gene (reference sequence). V was pared by 4 bases and J by 0 bases, with 14 bases of the junction left unmatched. The CDR3 totals 19 residues. In DNA form, the CDR3 reads TGTGCCAGCAGCTCTCGACCCGGGACTAGCCTCGATAGCACAGATACGCAGTATTTT. It codes for CASSSRPGTSLDSTDTQYF. The full variable domain, rest sourced from reference TRBV13 and TRBJ2-3, is AAGVIQSPRHLIKEKRETATLKCYPIPRHDTVYWYQQGPGQDPQFLISFYEKMQSDKGSIPDRFSAQQFSDYHSELNMSSLELGDSALYFCASSSRPGTSLDSTDTQYFGPGTRLTVL.

This chain links TRBV28 with TRBJ1-2; the D gene is possibly TRBD1 (5 bases). The V gene's germline CDR1 is MDHEN and CDR2 SYDVKM. The ends were cut back, 7 bases at V and 4 bases at J, with 10 bases in the middle. This CDR3 is built from 12 residues. As DNA, the CDR3 is TGTGCCAGCATGGGGCTTGGCTATGGCTACACCTTC. As protein: CASMGLGYGYTF.

The V call is TRBV7-3, the J call TRBJ1-1; D gene ambiguous. The ends were cut back, 1 base at V and 1 base at J, with 10 bases in the middle. Looked up from germline, CDR1 is SGHTA and CDR2 is FQGTGA. The CDR3 runs to 15 residues. In nucleotides, the CDR3 is TGTGCCAGCAGCTTAAATGGGGAGACGAACACTGAAGCTTTCTTT. It codes for CASSLNGETNTEAFF.

This chain links TRBV18 with TRBJ1-3, with D uncertain. V shed 4 bases and J shed 0 bases, with 13 bases lying between them. The CDR3 contains 16 residues. The germline V gene encodes CDR1 KGHSH and CDR2 LQKENI. The CDR3: CASSQRGRDSGNTIYF. Written as DNA, the CDR3 is TGTGCCAGCTCACAACGAGGACGGGACTCTGGAAACACCATATATTTT. Filled out from reference TRBV18 and TRBJ1-3, the complete variable domain reads NAGVMQNPRHLVRRRGQEARLRCSPMKGHSHVYWYRQLPEEGLKFMVYLQKENIIDESGMPKERFSAEFPKEGPSILRIQQVVRGDSAAYFCASSQRGRDSGNTIYFGEGSWLTVV.